The 21 T cell receptor beta chains below come from one sample, sequenced in a study of circulating CD8 cells and anti-PD-1 response in melanoma. TCR libraries were prepared from about 16 ng of total RNA with the QIAseq Immune Repertoire TCR panel. TCRdb processed the reads anew with MiXCR; each CDR3 protein has one entry. The sample lists approximately 780 distinct CDR3 sequences; over 5% were seen once. From live CD3+CD8+TCRalphabeta+ cells, four PD-1 and/or TIGIT subsets were sorted. Material: CD8+ T cells from PBMCs, obtained at baseline or after one month of anti-PD-1 therapy (not recorded which). The receptor source for this set is a human donor with melanoma.

A few counts support this clonotype. The chain couples TRBV5-1 to TRBJ2-7, with 10 bases identical to TRBD1. In germline, CDR1 is SGHRS, CDR2 YFSETQ. Trimming at V came to 3 bases and at J to 7 bases, leaving 10 bases not matched to a gene. The CDR3 runs to 15 residues. The CDR3 sequence: CASSYSGTGEREQYF. CDR3 in DNA: TGCGCCAGCAGCTATTCCGGGACAGGGGAGCGGGAGCAGTACTTC. Based on the CDR3 plus reference TRBV5-1 and TRBJ2-7, the full variable domain is KAGVTQTPRYLIKTRGQQVTLSCSPISGHRSVSWYQQTPGQGLQFLFEYFSETQRNKGNFPGRFSGRQFSNSRSEMNVSTLELGDSALYLCASSYSGTGEREQYFGPGTRLTVT.

The CDR3 region has the DNA TGTGCCAGCAGCTCAAATTTGGGCACTGAAGCTTTCTTT. This codes for CASSSNLGTEAFF. The chain couples TRBV7-3 to TRBJ1-1; D call uncertain. This CDR3 comprises 13 residues. Trimming took 4 bases from V and 4 from J, leaving 10 bases between them. Germline V gene data show CDR1 as SGHTA and CDR2 as FQGTGA.

By frequency in the sample, this clonotype is large. CDR3 residues: CASSLVPGPYEQYF. The DNA of the CDR3 is TGTGCCAGCAGCTTAGTGCCCGGGCCCTACGAGCAGTACTTC. This rearrangement joins TRBV7-2 to TRBJ2-7; no clear D gene. V shed 1 base and J shed 2 bases, with 9 bases lying between them. The germline V gene has CDR1 SGHTA and CDR2 FQGNSA. The CDR3 runs 14 residues. The full variable domain, with the rest looked up from reference TRBV7-2 and TRBJ2-7, is GAGVSQSPSNKVTEKGKDVELRCDPISGHTALYWYRQSLGQGLEFLIYFQGNSAPDKSGLPSDRFSAERTGGSVSTLTIQRTQQEDSAVYLCASSLVPGPYEQYFGPGTRLTVT.

This clonotype was observed a handful of times. The rearrangement links TRBV7-9 to TRBJ2-6, with D perhaps TRBD1 or TRBD2 (6 bases each). The V end was cut by 5 bases, the J end by 6 bases, with 14 bases between. The CDR3 runs 15 residues. The germline V gene has CDR1 SEHNR and CDR2 FQNEAQ (reference sequence). The CDR3 reads CASSAGGGAANVLTF. CDR3 coding DNA: TGTGCCAGCAGCGCCGGGGGCGGAGCGGCCAACGTCCTGACTTTC.

This clonotype is medium-sized (0.01 to 0.1%) by share. V gene TRBV29-1 combines with J gene TRBJ1-2, with D possibly matching TRBD1 (5 bases). Germline CDR1 and CDR2: SQVTM and ANQGSEA. V lost 4 bases and J 2 bases, leaving 14 bases between the germline ends. CDR3 size: 14 residues. The CDR3: CSVGVGEGNYGYTF. DNA of the CDR3: TGCAGCGTTGGGGTTGGTGAGGGGAACTATGGCTACACCTTC.

This clonotype is labeled medium-sized. One end of the junction varies from germline; a read error may be responsible. The genes are TRBV19 and TRBJ1-2; D is perhaps TRBD1 (5 bases). Looked up from germline, CDR1 is LNHDA and CDR2 is SQIVND (reference sequence). This CDR3 region has 14 residues. CDR3 region: CASSLGLLSYAYTF. CDR3 in DNA: TGTGCCAGTAGTTTGGGACTCTTATCTTATGCCTACACCTTC.

With respect to this clonotype: As the CDR3 is not closed by the conserved phenylalanine or tryptophan, this likely results from a read error. The CDR3 DNA sequence: TGTGCCTCCAGGGGGGGCGGTTCCCTATACAATGAGCAGTTCCTC. Its protein product is CASRGGGSLYNEQFL. The rearrangement joins TRBV28 to TRBJ2-1; D may match TRBD1 or TRBD2 (7 bases each). The CDR3 is 15 residues long. Germline-derived CDR1 and CDR2 are MDHEN and SYDVKM. Trimming took off 11 bases at V and 4 bases at J, with 21 bases between the two ends.

This clonotype is large. The rearrangement links TRBV27 to TRBJ2-5; 9 bases line up with TRBD1. Germline CDR1 reads MNHEY; CDR2 reads SMNVEV (reference sequence). Trimming at V came to 6 bases and at J to 4 bases, leaving 6 bases not matched to a gene. There are 14 residues in the CDR3. CDR3 region: CASRLQGAGETQYF. CDR3 DNA sequence: TGTGCCAGCAGATTACAGGGGGCGGGAGAGACCCAGTACTTC.

This clonotype is classed as medium-sized. The chain is built from TRBV2 and TRBJ2-7; 8 positions match TRBD1. This CDR3 contains 18 residues. With 5 bases clipped from V and 0 bases from J, the junction kept 15 bases outside the gene matches. Germline CDR1 and CDR2: SNHLY and FYNNEI. The CDR3 protein is CASSHHDRGLKSSYEQYF. Written as DNA, the CDR3 is TGTGCCAGCAGTCACCATGACAGGGGCCTAAAGAGCTCCTACGAGCAGTACTTC.

By sample fraction, this clonotype is large. The CDR3 loop is CASSSLYTEAFF. CDR3 bases: TGTGCCAGCAGCTCACTTTACACTGAAGCTTTCTTT. V usage is TRBV25-1 and J usage is TRBJ1-1; D uncertain. The germline V and J ends were trimmed by 6 bases and 3 bases, with 8 bases remaining between them. The CDR3 totals 12 residues. CDR1 is MGHDK, CDR2 SYGVNS, per germline.

By share, this clonotype ranks as large. The V gene is TRBV7-8, the J gene TRBJ2-1; D not certain. Trimming took off 1 base at V and 7 bases at J, with 2 bases between the two ends. The CDR3 contains 11 residues. In germline, CDR1 is SGHVS, CDR2 FQNEAQ. The CDR3 nucleotides are TGTGCCAGCAGCTTAGGGAATGAGCAGTTCTTC. Amino acid sequence: CASSLGNEQFF.

This clonotype is labeled as large (0.1 to 1%). J is TRBJ2-1 and V is TRBV28; TRBD1 or TRBD2 may be the D gene (7 bases each). The CDR3 contains 15 residues. Germline CDR1 MDHEN, CDR2 SYDVKM. With 11 bases removed from V and 4 bases from J, the gap between germline ends came to 21 bases. The CDR3 DNA is TGTGCCTTCAGGGGGGGCGGTTCCCTATACAATGAGCAGTTCTTC. Its translation: CAFRGGGSLYNEQFF.

V is TRBV10-3 and J is TRBJ1-1; TRBD1 matches at 7 bases. The CDR3 covers 17 residues. V lost 4 bases and J lost 1; bases outside the gene matches: 12. From germline, CDR1 is ENHRY and CDR2 SYGVKD. The CDR3 nucleotides are TGTGCCATCAGTGCCCAGTCGGTGGACAGGCAGAACACTGAAGCTTTCTTT. Amino acid sequence: CAISAQSVDRQNTEAFF.

By its share, this clonotype is medium-sized (0.01 to 0.1%). The chain has TRBV20-1 and TRBJ2-1, with 9 bases that match TRBD2. The germline CDR1 and CDR2 sequences are DFQATT and SNEGSKA (reference sequence). The CDR3 is 14 residues long. V shed 3 bases, J shed 10 bases, and the junction held 10 bases outside the gene matches. DNA for the CDR3: TGCAGTGCTAGCGCAGGGCGGGGGGGCCGAGAGCAGTTCTTC. Translating gives CSASAGRGGREQFF.

By proportion, this clonotype is medium-sized. The gene calls are TRBV4-2 and TRBJ1-1, with D possibly being TRBD1 (5 bases). This CDR3 spans 16 amino acids. Per germline, CDR1 LGHNA and CDR2 YNFKEQ. V was trimmed by 0 bases and J by 4 bases, leaving 15 bases between them. This chain's CDR3 is CASSQDPLQGSTEAFF. The CDR3 DNA follows: TGTGCCAGCAGCCAAGATCCCCTCCAGGGAAGCACTGAAGCTTTCTTT.

This clonotype has just a few counts. The chain employs TRBV6-2 or TRBV6-3 and TRBJ2-3; 8 bases align to TRBD1. CDR1 and CDR2 from the germline V gene are MNHEY and SVGEGT. Trimming at V came to 2 bases and at J to 6 bases, leaving 4 bases not matched to a gene. There are 14 residues in the CDR3. CDR3 nucleotides: TGTGCCAGCAGTTACGTGGACAGGGAGGATACGCAGTATTTT. Its translation is CASSYVDREDTQYF.

Within the sample, this clonotype is large (0.1 to 1%). The chain recombines TRBV20-1 with TRBJ2-1, with 10 bases matching TRBD2. Germline V gene sequence: CDR1 DFQATT, CDR2 SNEGSKA (reference sequence). Trimming cost V 3 bases and J 2 bases; bases outside gene matches: 1. This CDR3 has 14 amino acids. The CDR3 DNA reads as TGCAGTGCTAGTCTAGCGGGAGCCTACAATGAGCAGTTCTTC. This encodes CSASLAGAYNEQFF.

This clonotype rates as large. V gene TRBV29-1 combines with J gene TRBJ2-7, with D perhaps matching TRBD2 (5 bases). Between the trimmed V and J ends, which lost 8 bases and 3 bases, there was a span of 14 bases. This CDR3 spans 12 amino acids. Germline V gene sequence: CDR1 SQVTM, CDR2 ANQGSEA. CDR3 protein: CSSLSEGYEQYF. CDR3 bases: TGCAGCTCCCTTAGCGAGGGCTACGAGCAGTACTTC.

This clonotype is labeled as medium-sized. The chain is built from TRBV19 and TRBJ2-1; D gene unclear. The CDR3 runs 11 residues. The germline V and J ends were trimmed by 5 bases and 10 bases, with 9 bases remaining between them. Looked up from germline, CDR1 is LNHDA and CDR2 is SQIVND (reference sequence). The CDR3 reads CASSVVLEQFF. The CDR3 bases are TGTGCCAGTAGTGTCGTTCTGGAGCAGTTCTTC. Complete variable domain (other parts from reference TRBV19 and TRBJ2-1): DGGITQSPKYLFRKEGQNVTLSCEQNLNHDAMYWYRQDPGQGLRLIYYSQIVNDFQKGDIAEGYSVSREKKESFPLTVTSAQKNPTAFYLCASSVVLEQFFGPGTRLTVL.

This clonotype was seen just once. With a much larger clone just one base away, this may be a read error. J is TRBJ2-7 and V is TRBV27, with 8 bases aligning to TRBD2. Germline loops: CDR1 MNHEY, CDR2 SMNVEV (reference sequence). The CDR3 is 15 residues long. CDR3: CAGSWPQSGGDEQYF. The CDR3 coding sequence is TGTGCCGGCAGTTGGCCTCAGAGCGGGGGCGACGAGCAGTACTTC.

This clonotype rates as large. The V gene is TRBV19, the J gene TRBJ2-1, with D hard to call. The CDR3 covers 15 residues. Germline CDR1 LNHDA, CDR2 SQIVND (reference sequence). The germline V and J ends were trimmed by 6 bases and 0 bases, with 12 bases remaining between them. CDR3 residues: CASRIDPSSYNEQFF. The CDR3 DNA sequence: TGTGCCAGTAGAATCGACCCGAGCTCCTACAATGAGCAGTTCTTC.